One T cell receptor (beta chain) is described in this entry. Its specificity is unknown. With 2 bases removed from V and 0 bases from J, the gap between germline ends came to 6 bases. Germline CDR1 and CDR2: SGHDT and YYEEEE. The CDR3 totals 15 residues. The data originate from a study of cytomegalovirus exposure and HLA in healthy donors. Study-wide results and limits: The study labeled fewer than 200 TCR beta chains cytomegalovirus-associated. Later work showed greater clonal expansion in HLA-associated TCR beta chains than in equally common others.

With 60 Vbeta and 13 Jbeta primers, the PCR was carried out. Repertoires were generated with immunoSEQ multiplex PCR, while TCRdb's copy carries only in-frame clones and drops some. The sample carries some 130,000 clones, approximately 61% recorded once. The specimen was PBMCs. The rearrangement joins TRBV5-6 to TRBJ2-6; D not certain. The receptor was derived from a woman between 40 and 50 years old in good health and CMV-seronegative. This chain's CDR3 is CASSFSYSGANVLTF. CDR3 DNA: TGTGCCAGCAGCTTCTCTTACTCTGGGGCCAACGTCCTGACTTTC. Together with reference TRBV5-6 and TRBJ2-6, the CDR3 gives the full variable domain: DAGVTQSPTHLIKTRGQQVTLRCSPKSGHDTVSWYQQALGQGPQFIFQYYEEEERQRGNFPDRFSGHQFPNYSSELNVNALLLGDSALYLCASSFSYSGANVLTFGAGSRLTVL.